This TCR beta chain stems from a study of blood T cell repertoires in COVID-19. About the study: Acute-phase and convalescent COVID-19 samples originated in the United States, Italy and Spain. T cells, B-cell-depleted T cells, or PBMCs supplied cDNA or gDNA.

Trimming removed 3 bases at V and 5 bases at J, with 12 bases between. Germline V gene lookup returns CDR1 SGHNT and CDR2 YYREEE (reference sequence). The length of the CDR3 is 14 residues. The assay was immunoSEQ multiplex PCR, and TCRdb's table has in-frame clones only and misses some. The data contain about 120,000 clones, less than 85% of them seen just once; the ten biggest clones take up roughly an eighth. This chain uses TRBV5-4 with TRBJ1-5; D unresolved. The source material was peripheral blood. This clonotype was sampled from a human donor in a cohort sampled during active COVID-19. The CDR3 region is CASSSYGEDQPQHF. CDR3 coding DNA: TGTGCCAGCAGCTCTTACGGGGAGGATCAGCCCCAGCATTTT.